This TCR beta chain was observed in a study of a mutant IDH1 vaccine in newly diagnosed glioma. Overall study: The sex distribution of treated patients was roughly 62% male and about 40% female, with a mean age of around 40 years. Study conclusions and caveats: Vaccination elicited immune responses in 93.3% of patients.

Time point indicated: week 23, last vaccination. Vaccination comprised doses that each held 300 ug of mutant IDH1 20-mer peptide, plus topical imiquimod. CDR3 size: 17 residues. Between the trimmed V and J ends, which lost 3 bases and 0 bases, there was a span of 16 bases. Germline values: CDR1 SGHDN, CDR2 FVKESK. Libraries were prepared by immunoSEQ multiplex PCR; TCRdb keeps only in-frame clonotypes and omits some of them. The sample has about 56,000 clones; over 80% are singletons. In this sample, this clone turned up once. What it binds is unknown. The chain carries TRBV14 and TRBJ2-3; D unclear. The sequence was collected from a man between 40 and 49 years old with glioma. Sample: PBMCs, taken from a glioma patient whose treatment included an IDH1 peptide vaccine. The CDR3 nucleotides read TGTGCCAGCAGCCAGAGTTTCATGTCGGCTAGCACAGATACGCAGTATTTT. Amino acids: CASSQSFMSASTDTQYF.